A selection of T cell receptor beta chains follows, all from one sample in a study of control samples from healthy donors and cancer patients. Sequencing was performed with immunoSEQ multiplex PCR; in TCRdb, only in-frame clones are kept and a portion is missing. This table holds about 130,000 clones, more than 80% found once. Material for sequencing was blood. Receptor source: a man aged 18 to 29 in good health. CDR3s include the opening cysteine and the closing phenylalanine or tryptophan. The D gene is left open where the match is weak. Part of the rows lack a size; the others show once, few, many or a class for expanded clones.

clone size	V gene	J gene	D gene	CDR3 DNA	CDR3 protein
.	TRBV10-3	TRBJ2-2	TRBD2	TGTGCCATCAGTTTTGCGGGAGGACGGAACACCGGGGAGCTGTTTTTT	CAISFAGGRNTGELFF
.	TRBV7-9	TRBJ2-1	TRBD1	TGTGCCAGCAGCTTAGGGGGACAGGGAATGGATGAGCAGTTCTTC	CASSLGGQGMDEQFF
once	TRBV30	TRBJ1-1	.	TGTGCCTGGACAGGGTCCTCCGTCGTAAGGACTGAAGCTTTCTTT	CAWTGSSVVRTEAFF
.	TRBV6-6	TRBJ2-5	TRBD2	TGTGCCAGTGGGGGGGGAGATCAAGAGACCCAGTACTTC	CASGGGDQETQYF
.	TRBV11-2	TRBJ2-4	.	TGTGCCAGCAGCGTACAGGTTCTAGCCAAAAACATTCAGTACTTC	CASSVQVLAKNIQYF
.	TRBV7-9	TRBJ2-7	.	TGTGCCAGCAGAAGTGAGCTCGCTAGCTCCTACGAGCAGTACTTC	CASRSELASSYEQYF
.	TRBV10-3	TRBJ2-2	TRBD2	TGTGCCATCAGTGCACTAGCGGGGGGGAACACCGGGGAGCTGTTTTTT	CAISALAGGNTGELFF
.	TRBV15	TRBJ2-3	.	TGTGCCACCAGCAGAGTAAGCACAGATACGCAGTATTTT	CATSRVSTDTQYF
few	TRBV3-1/TRBV3-2	TRBJ1-1	.	TGTGCCAGCAGCCAAGGGAGGACTGAAGCTTTCTTT	CASSQGRTEAFF
.	TRBV7-6	TRBJ2-3	TRBD1	TGTGCCAGCAGCTACCGGGACAGGACCTCCGATACGCAGTATTTT	CASSYRDRTSDTQYF
.	TRBV11-2	TRBJ1-2	.	TGTGCCAGCAGCCCTACCGGGACTAACTATGGCTACACCTTC	CASSPTGTNYGYTF
once	TRBV12-3/TRBV12-4	TRBJ2-2	.	TGTGCCAGCACCCCGGGGCGCATCGGGGAGCTGTTTTTT	CASTPGRIGELFF
.	TRBV14	TRBJ2-1	.	TGTGCCAGCAGCCAAGTGGGGAGCGCCTACAATGAGCAGTTCTTC	CASSQVGSAYNEQFF
once	TRBV7-2	TRBJ2-5	.	TGTGCCAGCAGCTCCGACAGGACCCAAGAGACCCAGTACTTC	CASSSDRTQETQYF
few	TRBV28	TRBJ1-5	.	TGTGCCAGCAAAGGTACATCGGGGTCCGAAGGCAATCAGCCCCAGCATTTT	CASKGTSGSEGNQPQHF
.	TRBV12-3/TRBV12-4	TRBJ1-1	.	TGTGCCAGCAGTTCCGGGAACACTGAAGCTTTCTTT	CASSSGNTEAFF
.	TRBV29-1	TRBJ2-1	.	TGCAGCGTTGAATGGACGGAGTACAATGAGCAGTTCTTC	CSVEWTEYNEQFF
.	TRBV19	TRBJ2-1	.	TGTGCCAGTAGTATCGGGCAGGGGGGCAATGAGCAGTTCTTC	CASSIGQGGNEQFF
.	TRBV9	TRBJ2-2	.	TGTGCCAGCAGCCCAGATCAGGGTCCGAACACCGGGGAGCTGTTTTTT	CASSPDQGPNTGELFF
.	TRBV28	TRBJ1-3	TRBD1	TGTGCCAGCAGTCTTATTACAGGGGAGGGAAACACCATATATTTT	CASSLITGEGNTIYF
.	TRBV6-2/TRBV6-3	TRBJ2-1	.	TGTGCCAGCAGTTACGACAATCATGAGCAGTTCTTC	CASSYDNHEQFF
.	TRBV5-4	TRBJ2-3	.	TGTGCCAGCAGCTTAACCGGGACAGATACGCAGTATTTT	CASSLTGTDTQYF
.	TRBV7-3	TRBJ2-3	TRBD2	TGTGCCAGCAGCCCTAGCGGGGCCACAGATACGCAGTATTTT	CASSPSGATDTQYF
.	TRBV28	TRBJ1-2	.	TGTGCCAGCAGTTTCCCTCTCGACGATAAAGGCTACACCTTC	CASSFPLDDKGYTF
.	TRBV19	TRBJ2-1	.	TGTGCCAGTAGTATCCGACCGGCGGACAATGAGCAGTTCTTC	CASSIRPADNEQFF
.	TRBV7-6	TRBJ1-3	.	TGTGCCAGCAGCTTAGTGGGGAGGGGACTACCTGGAAACACCATATATTTT	CASSLVGRGLPGNTIYF
.	TRBV27	TRBJ2-7	.	TGTGCCAGCAGCAGGCAGGGTAGGGGCGAGCAGTACTTC	CASSRQGRGEQYF
.	TRBV18	TRBJ1-2	TRBD1	TGTGCCAGCTCACCTACCGGGACAGACCATTACTATGGCTACACCTTC	CASSPTGTDHYYGYTF
.	TRBV11-2	TRBJ2-3	.	TGTGCCAGCAGCCCCCGGGACCTCACAGATACGCAGTATTTT	CASSPRDLTDTQYF
once	TRBV4-1	TRBJ2-2	TRBD1	TGCGCCAGCAGCCCCGACAGGGGGCGCGGCACCGGGGAGCTGTTTTTT	CASSPDRGRGTGELFF
.	TRBV7-2	TRBJ1-5	.	TGTGCCAGCAGCTGGGGCCCCGGGAACGGCAATCAGCCCCAGCATTTT	CASSWGPGNGNQPQHF